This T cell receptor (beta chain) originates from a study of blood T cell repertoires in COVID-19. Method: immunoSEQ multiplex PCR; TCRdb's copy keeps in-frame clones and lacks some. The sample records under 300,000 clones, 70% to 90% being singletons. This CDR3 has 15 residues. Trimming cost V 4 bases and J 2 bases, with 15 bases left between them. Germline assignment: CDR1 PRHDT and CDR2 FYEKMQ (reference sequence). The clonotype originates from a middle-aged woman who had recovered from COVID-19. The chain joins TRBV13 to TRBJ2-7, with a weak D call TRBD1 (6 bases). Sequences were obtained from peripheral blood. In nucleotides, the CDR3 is TGTGCCAGCAGCTCTGGGAACAGGGATACCTACGAGCAGTACTTC. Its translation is CASSSGNRDTYEQYF. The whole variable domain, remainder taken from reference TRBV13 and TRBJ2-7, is AAGVIQSPRHLIKEKRETATLKCYPIPRHDTVYWYQQGPGQDPQFLISFYEKMQSDKGSIPDRFSAQQFSDYHSELNMSSLELGDSALYFCASSSGNRDTYEQYFGPGTRLTVT.